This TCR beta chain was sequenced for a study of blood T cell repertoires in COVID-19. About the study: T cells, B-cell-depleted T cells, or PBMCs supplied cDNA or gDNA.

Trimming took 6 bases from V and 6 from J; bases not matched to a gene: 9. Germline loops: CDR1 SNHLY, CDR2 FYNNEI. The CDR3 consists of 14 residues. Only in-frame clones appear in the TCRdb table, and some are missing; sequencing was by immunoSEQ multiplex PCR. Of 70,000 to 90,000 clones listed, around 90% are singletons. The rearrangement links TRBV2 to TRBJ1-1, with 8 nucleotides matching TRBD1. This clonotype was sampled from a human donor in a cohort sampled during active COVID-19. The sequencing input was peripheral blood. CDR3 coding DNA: TGTGCCAGCAGGGGGAGACAGGGGAATCCTGAAGCTTTCTTT. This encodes CASRGRQGNPEAFF.